This T cell receptor (beta chain) stems from a study of T cells after yellow fever vaccination. Study in general: SMART-Seq v4 Ultra Low Input handled preparation of low-cell-number fractions.

Each CDR3 protein is one row after TCRdb ran MiXCR on the 5' RACE reads. The profile shows roughly 120,000 distinct CDR3 sequences, about 7.4% of them singletons. V shed 8 bases, J shed 6 bases, and the junction held 3 bases outside the gene matches. The germline V gene encodes CDR1 LGHDT and CDR2 YNNKEL (reference sequence). The CDR3 sequence is 13 residues long. This clonotype has ten or more counts. The chain combines TRBV3-1 with TRBJ2-1; 11 bases line up with TRBD2. The TCR sequence derives from a man aged 18 to 35 who received the YFV17D yellow fever vaccine. The sample here was CD4+ T cells sorted from PBMCs, taken more than 8 days after the first yellow fever vaccination. The CDR3 spells CASSLAGANEQFF. The CDR3 region has the DNA TGTGCCAGCTCACTAGCGGGGGCCAATGAGCAGTTCTTC.